This T cell receptor (beta chain) was sequenced for a study of patients and donors after allogeneic stem cell transplantation. CDR1 is SGHKS, CDR2 YYEKEE, per germline (reference sequence). This CDR3 contains 15 residues. V dropped 5 bases and J dropped 4; count of bases not matched to a gene: 11. TCRdb fed the RT-PCR reads into MiXCR, producing one record per CDR3 protein. The data show roughly 250,000 distinct CDR3 sequences, 11% to 15% seen once. Sequencing was done on a sample of blood, either unsorted or a sorted T cell fraction (not recorded which). This chain links TRBV5-5 with TRBJ1-1, with 7 positions matching TRBD1. The sequence was obtained from a human donor who was either an allogeneic HSCT recipient or a stem cell or donor lymphocyte infusion donor (not recorded which). It is not recorded whose cells these are; they may come from a transplant donor. The CDR3 DNA is TGTGCCAGCAGGGGGGGGAGACAGGGCGGCACTGAAGCTTTCTTT. It encodes CASRGGRQGGTEAFF. Combining the CDR3 with reference TRBV5-5 and TRBJ1-1 gives the whole variable domain DAGVTQSPTHLIKTRGQQVTLRCSPISGHKSVSWYQQVLGQGPQFIFQYYEKEERGRGNFPDRFSARQFPNYSSELNVNALLLGDSALYLCASRGGRQGGTEAFFGQGTRLTVV.